This is a list of T cell receptor beta chains from one sample in a study of cytomegalovirus exposure and HLA in healthy donors. Produced via immunoSEQ multiplex PCR; TCRdb's table is partial and in-frame only. Its listing shows about 48,000 clones. Sequenced material: PBMCs. These receptors originate from a woman in her 40s in good health and CMV-seronegative. The CDR3 runs from the conserved cysteine through the conserved F or W. The D gene is left open where the match is weak.

v_call	j_call	d_call	cdr3_aa	cdr3_nt
TRBV4-2	TRBJ2-1	TRBD2	CASSPSGGPYSDNEQFF	TGTGCCAGCAGCCCTAGCGGGGGCCCCTACTCCGACAATGAGCAGTTCTTC
TRBV6-5	TRBJ1-1	.	CASSSDSYQGEAFF	TGTGCCAGCAGTTCGGACTCATATCAGGGGGAAGCTTTCTTT
TRBV6-1	TRBJ1-5	TRBD1	CASSEPEQGGGSNQPQHF	TGTGCCAGCAGTGAACCTGAACAGGGGGGGGGTAGCAATCAGCCCCAGCATTTT
TRBV2	TRBJ2-7	.	CASRGWGRAGEQYF	TGTGCCAGCAGGGGTTGGGGAAGGGCGGGCGAGCAGTACTTC
TRBV29-1	TRBJ2-1	TRBD1	CSVEWIQGAGNEQFF	TGCAGCGTTGAATGGATCCAGGGGGCGGGCAATGAGCAGTTCTTC
TRBV5-4	TRBJ1-2	TRBD1	CASTRDRNYGYTF	TGTGCCAGCACGCGGGACAGAAATTATGGCTACACCTTC
TRBV6-5	TRBJ2-3	TRBD2	CASSSQTSGGGYTQYF	TGTGCCAGCAGTTCCCAGACTAGCGGGGGGGGGTATACGCAGTATTTT
TRBV9	TRBJ2-3	.	CASSVEGLGDTQYF	TGTGCCAGCAGCGTGGAGGGGCTAGGGGATACGCAGTATTTT
TRBV7-2	TRBJ1-2	.	CASSLGGPANYGYTF	TGTGCCAGCAGCTTAGGGGGCCCGGCTAACTATGGCTACACCTTC
TRBV2	TRBJ1-5	TRBD1	CASTPSGGFQPQHF	TGTGCCAGCACCCCCTCAGGGGGGTTTCAGCCCCAGCATTTT
TRBV18	TRBJ2-2	.	CASSPTPANTGELFF	TGTGCCAGCTCTCCGACACCCGCGAACACCGGGGAGCTGTTTTTT
TRBV6-1	TRBJ2-7	TRBD1	CASSVSGTGAGEQYF	TGTGCCAGCAGTGTCTCCGGGACAGGGGCGGGTGAGCAGTACTTC
TRBV5-1	TRBJ1-1	TRBD1	CASSWTGGETEAFF	TGCGCCAGCAGCTGGACAGGGGGGGAGACTGAAGCTTTCTTT
TRBV9	TRBJ1-6	.	CASRGVNSPLHF	TGTGCCAGCCGAGGCGTTAATTCACCCCTACACTTT
TRBV7-6	TRBJ2-5	TRBD1	CASSHPTGSLETQYF	TGTGCCAGCAGCCACCCGACAGGGTCCTTGGAGACCCAGTACTTC
TRBV5-4	TRBJ2-2	TRBD2	CASSPGLVRSTGELFF	TGTGCCAGCAGCCCAGGACTAGTAAGAAGCACCGGGGAGCTGTTTTTT
TRBV19	TRBJ1-1	.	CASRPLGGWGNTEAFF	TGTGCCAGTAGACCATTGGGGGGGTGGGGGAACACTGAAGCTTTCTTT
TRBV7-2	TRBJ1-2	.	CASSPRGERNYGYTF	TGTGCCAGCAGCCCCAGGGGTGAGCGTAACTATGGCTACACCTTC
TRBV6-6	TRBJ2-2	TRBD1	CASSFDRGKTGELFF	TGTGCCAGCAGCTTCGACAGGGGGAAAACCGGGGAGCTGTTTTTT
TRBV7-9	TRBJ2-5	.	CASSSYQVRKETQYF	TGTGCCAGCAGCTCTTATCAGGTTAGGAAAGAGACCCAGTACTTC
TRBV18	TRBJ2-7	TRBD1	CASSPEYGTGNYEQYF	TGTGCCAGCTCACCGGAGTATGGGACAGGGAACTACGAGCAGTACTTC
TRBV18	TRBJ2-1	.	CASSPGTINEQFF	TGTGCCAGCTCACCAGGGACAATCAATGAGCAGTTCTTC
TRBV4-2	TRBJ2-5	TRBD2	CASSSPAGGLENQYF	TGTGCCAGCAGCTCCCCAGCGGGAGGGCTTGAGAACCAGTACTTC
TRBV6-6	TRBJ2-1	TRBD1	CASSTGGRDEQFF	TGTGCCAGCAGTACAGGGGGCAGGGATGAGCAGTTCTTC
TRBV18	TRBJ1-2	TRBD1	CASSPSRTGDGYGYTF	TGTGCCAGCTCACCATCCCGGACAGGGGATGGCTATGGCTACACCTTC
TRBV14	TRBJ2-5	.	CASSQEGRGTQYF	TGTGCCAGCAGCCAGGAGGGACGGGGGACCCAGTACTTC
TRBV6-6	TRBJ2-7	TRBD1	CASSLQGALYEQYF	TGTGCCAGCAGTTTACAGGGGGCTCTATACGAGCAGTACTTC
TRBV29-1	TRBJ2-7	TRBD2	CSVGLLAGGYEQYF	TGCAGCGTTGGGTTACTAGCGGGAGGCTACGAGCAGTACTTC
TRBV19	TRBJ2-2	TRBD1	CASSPRQGASGELFF	TGTGCCAGTAGTCCCCGACAGGGGGCGTCCGGGGAGCTGTTTTTT
TRBV25-1	TRBJ1-6	.	CASRESSYNSPLHF	TGTGCCAGCAGGGAGAGCTCCTATAATTCACCCCTCCACTTT
TRBV7-2	TRBJ2-3	TRBD2	CASSPTGGGGAPDTQYF	TGTGCCAGCAGCCCAACGGGGGGCGGGGGGGCCCCAGATACGCAGTATTTT
TRBV9	TRBJ1-6	.	CASSVRQYGSYNSPLHF	TGTGCCAGCAGCGTAAGACAGTACGGCTCTTATAATTCACCCCTCCACTTT
TRBV7-2	TRBJ2-7	TRBD2	CASSLRGSGGSHPAYEQYF	TGTGCCAGCAGCCTCCGAGGAAGCGGGGGGTCTCATCCAGCCTACGAGCAGTACTTC
TRBV9	TRBJ1-2	.	CASSYTGVDYGYTF	TGTGCCAGCAGCTATACGGGGGTCGACTATGGCTACACCTTC
TRBV6-1	TRBJ2-1	TRBD1	CASSGRRGRTYNEQFF	TGTGCCAGCAGTGGTCGTAGGGGGCGGACCTACAATGAGCAGTTCTTC
TRBV15	TRBJ2-2	.	CATSRERGGELFF	TGTGCCACCAGCAGAGAGCGGGGCGGGGAGCTGTTTTTT
TRBV4-1	TRBJ2-6	.	CASSHGSSGANVLTF	TGCGCCAGCAGCCACGGGAGCTCTGGGGCCAACGTCCTGACTTTC
TRBV5-1	TRBJ1-2	TRBD1	CASSLEGQGGYGYTF	TGCGCCAGCAGCTTGGAGGGACAGGGTGGTTATGGCTACACCTTC
TRBV7-2	TRBJ1-6	TRBD1	CASSSRAAGGAGNSPLHF	TGTGCCAGCAGCTCCCGGGCCGCAGGGGGCGCGGGAAATTCACCCCTCCACTTT
TRBV5-1	TRBJ2-7	.	CASSLGQQLYEQYF	TGCGCCAGCAGCTTGGGACAGCAACTCTACGAGCAGTACTTC
TRBV7-9	TRBJ2-7	.	CASSRGQFSYEQYF	TGTGCCAGCAGCCGTGGACAGTTCTCCTACGAGCAGTACTTC
TRBV4-1	TRBJ2-1	TRBD2	CASSQSGGGLAFDNEQFF	TGCGCCAGCAGCCAATCGGGGGGGGGACTAGCGTTCGACAATGAGCAGTTCTTC
TRBV7-9	TRBJ2-5	TRBD1	CASSLTGDQETQYF	TGTGCCAGCAGCTTGACAGGGGACCAAGAGACCCAGTACTTC
TRBV7-9	TRBJ2-1	TRBD2	CASTPGLAGSEQFF	TGTGCCAGCACCCCGGGACTAGCGGGTTCTGAGCAGTTCTTC
TRBV6-5	TRBJ1-1	.	CASREPGHLNTEAFF	TGTGCCAGCAGGGAACCGGGACACTTGAACACTGAAGCTTTCTTT
TRBV5-6	TRBJ1-5	.	CASSLQQGSGQPQHF	TGTGCCAGCAGCCTACAACAGGGATCGGGTCAGCCCCAGCATTTT
TRBV9	TRBJ1-2	.	CASSSGGGPDYGYTF	TGTGCCAGCAGCTCCGGGGGGGGGCCCGACTATGGCTACACCTTC
TRBV6-5	TRBJ2-5	TRBD2	CASSYSSSGGETQYF	TGTGCCAGCAGTTACTCGTCTAGCGGGGGAGAGACCCAGTACTTC
TRBV5-1	TRBJ1-2	TRBD1	CASKGGRDRAFDYGYTF	TGCGCCAGCAAAGGGGGACGGGACAGGGCGTTTGACTATGGCTACACCTTC
TRBV6-5	TRBJ2-5	.	CASSYIEGEETQYF	TGTGCCAGCAGTTATATTGAAGGGGAAGAGACCCAGTACTTC
TRBV9	TRBJ1-1	TRBD1	CASSESGQGNTEAFF	TGTGCCAGCAGCGAAAGCGGACAGGGTAACACTGAAGCTTTCTTT
TRBV19	TRBJ1-5	.	CASSLVDQPQHF	TGTGCCAGTAGTTTGGTAGATCAGCCCCAGCATTTT
TRBV6-5	TRBJ1-3	TRBD1	CASSFRTGGTGNTIYF	TGTGCCAGCAGTTTTAGGACAGGGGGCACTGGAAACACCATATATTTT